Below, 9 T cell receptor beta chains from the same sample are listed, as sequenced in a study of cytotoxic CD8 clonotypes in ibrutinib-treated CLL. Some clones are missing from TCRdb's copy, which holds only in-frame ones; the method was immunoSEQ multiplex PCR. This table has roughly 150,000 clones, more than 70% appearing once. The sequencing here drew on PBMCs, taken at disease progression, from a patient treated with ibrutinib. Every receptor here comes from a human donor with chronic lymphocytic leukemia.

The V and J genes are TRBV6-1 and TRBJ2-5, with 11 nucleotides matching TRBD1. Germline CDR1 reads MNHNS; CDR2 reads SASEGT. V lost 6 bases and J lost 4; bases outside the gene matches: 4. The CDR3 covers 14 residues. As DNA, the CDR3 is TGTGCCAGCAGGGACAGGGGGCCAGTAGAGACCCAGTACTTC. Protein sequence: CASRDRGPVETQYF.

About this clone itself: Other DNA sequences within the sample encode an identical CDR3. The chain uses TRBV27 and TRBJ2-7; TRBD1 matches at 8 bases. V trimming: 0 bases; J trimming: 2 bases; junction bases outside the gene matches: 3. Germline CDR1 is MNHEY and CDR2 is SMNVEV (reference sequence). This CDR3 spans 15 amino acids. CDR3 sequence reads: CASSLSGTGAYEQYF. For the CDR3, the DNA is TGTGCCAGCAGTTTATCCGGGACAGGAGCCTACGAGCAGTACTTC.

This sequence joins TRBV6-5 and TRBJ1-3; D is unresolved. Trimming stripped 7 bases from V and 1 base from J, with 14 bases between. The V gene's germline CDR1 is MNHEY and CDR2 SVGAGI. The CDR3 length is 15 residues. The DNA for the CDR3 is TGTGCCAGCAATCCTACCCCTTTTTCTGGAAACACCATATATTTT. It is translated as CASNPTPFSGNTIYF.

CDR3 sequence reads: CAWRPDGYNEQFF. CDR3 DNA: TGTGCCTGGAGACCGGACGGCTACAATGAGCAGTTCTTC. The rearrangement links TRBV30 to TRBJ2-1; D is ambiguous. V was cut by 3 bases and J by 3 bases, with 9 bases left in between. Germline V gene sequence: CDR1 GTSNPN, CDR2 SVGIG (reference sequence). CDR3 length: 13 amino acids.

The chain joins TRBV5-4 to TRBJ1-5; weak D call: TRBD1 (5 bases). V lost 1 base, J lost 8 bases, and 10 bases lay in between. The CDR3 has 13 amino acids. Germline loops: CDR1 SGHNT, CDR2 YYREEE (reference sequence). CDR3 in DNA: TGTGCCAGCAGCTTGTCAGGGCAAGAGCCCCAGCATTTT. Protein sequence: CASSLSGQEPQHF. The complete variable domain, with remaining parts taken from reference TRBV5-4 and TRBJ1-5, reads ETGVTQSPTHLIKTRGQQVTLRCSSQSGHNTVSWYQQALGQGPQFIFQYYREEENGRGNFPPRFSGLQFPNYSSELNVNALELDDSALYLCASSLSGQEPQHFGDGTRLSIL.

This rearrangement joins TRBV6-1 to TRBJ2-7, with TRBD1 identical over 9 bases. Germline V gene lookup returns CDR1 MNHNS and CDR2 SASEGT. V was pared by 7 bases and J by 4 bases, with 8 bases of the junction left unmatched. The CDR3 sequence is 14 residues long. The CDR3 protein is CASNPGQGGYEQYF. CDR3 bases: TGTGCCAGCAACCCGGGACAGGGTGGGTACGAGCAGTACTTC.

A single count supports this clone. The chain couples TRBV13 to TRBJ1-2; D is unclear. V gave up 4 bases and J gave up 4 bases, with 22 bases separating them. CDR3 size: 17 residues. The germline CDR1 and CDR2 sequences are PRHDT and FYEKMQ (reference sequence). The CDR3 bases are TGTGCCAGCAGCTATTCGGGGAGAAGGAGCTCATTCTATGGCTACACCTTC. Protein: CASSYSGRRSSFYGYTF.

V gene TRBV7-2 combines with J gene TRBJ2-2; D call uncertain. Trimming took off 1 base at V and 0 bases at J, with 9 bases between the two ends. Germline-derived CDR1 and CDR2 are SGHTA and FQGNSA. CDR3 length: 16 residues. The DNA for the CDR3 is TGTGCCAGCAGCTTAGTTGGGGATCCGAACACCGGGGAGCTGTTTTTT. Its protein is CASSLVGDPNTGELFF. The full variable domain, with the rest looked up from reference TRBV7-2 and TRBJ2-2, is GAGVSQSPSNKVTEKGKDVELRCDPISGHTALYWYRQSLGQGLEFLIYFQGNSAPDKSGLPSDRFSAERTGGSVSTLTIQRTQQEDSAVYLCASSLVGDPNTGELFFGEGSRLTVL.

The chain combines TRBV5-4 with TRBJ2-3, with 10 bases matching TRBD2. The V and J ends lost 4 bases and 2 bases, in that order; junction bases with no gene match: 10. CDR3 length equals 17 residues. Germline assignment: CDR1 SGHNT and CDR2 YYREEE (reference sequence). CDR3 region: CASSLRTSGAPTDTQYF. The CDR3 DNA reads TGTGCCAGCAGCCTACGGACTAGCGGCGCTCCCACAGATACGCAGTATTTT.